Each of the 27 T cell receptor beta chains below was sequenced from the same sample in a study of CD8+CD57+ T cells in acquired aplastic anemia. Genomic DNA served as template for TCR beta VDJ and CDR3 profiling. Via MiXCR, TCRdb re-called the reads, giving one row per CDR3 protein. The table includes 200,000 or so distinct CDR3 sequences, about three fifths detected once. What was sequenced was sorted CD4+, CD8+, or CD8+CD57+ T cells (not recorded which) from PBMCs. These receptors came from a human donor with severe aplastic anemia or a healthy control (not recorded which).

This clonotype showed up many times. This chain connects TRBV20-1 to TRBJ1-2; D is unclear. Trimming pared 8 bases from V and 3 bases from J, leaving 10 bases between. Germline loops: CDR1 DFQATT, CDR2 SNEGSKA (reference sequence). This CDR3 has 11 residues. CDR3 loop: CSSRGDYGYTF. The CDR3 DNA reads TGCAGTTCTCGTGGGGACTATGGCTACACCTTC.

V is TRBV7-2 and J is TRBJ1-1, with D perhaps TRBD1 (6 bases). Germline V gene data show CDR1 as SGHTA and CDR2 as FQGNSA. The CDR3 sequence is 14 residues long. V lost 6 bases and J lost 5, with 16 bases in between. CDR3 bases: TGTGCCAGCAGGCCACAGGGATCGGTTACTGAAGCTTTCTTT. It translates to CASRPQGSVTEAFF.

This rearrangement joins TRBV7-3 to TRBJ2-3; the D gene is possibly TRBD2 (6 bases). CDR3 length: 14 amino acids. Trimming cost V 7 bases and J 6 bases, with 17 bases left between them. CDR1 and CDR2 (germline): SGHTA, FQGTGA. CDR3 region: CASTPGVAVDTQYF. The DNA of the CDR3 is TGTGCCAGCACCCCGGGGGTGGCCGTTGATACGCAGTATTTT.

This rearrangement joins TRBV10-1 to TRBJ2-3; TRBD2 is a possible D gene (6 bases). The CDR3 spans 13 residues. Per the germline V gene, CDR1 is WNHNN and CDR2 is SYGVQD (reference sequence). V gave up 7 bases and J gave up 0 bases, with 8 bases separating them. DNA of the CDR3: TGCGCCAGCAACGCGGGGAGCACAGATACGCAGTATTTT. Protein: CASNAGSTDTQYF.

This clonotype was detected a few times. V is TRBV7-9 and J is TRBJ2-6; 7 bases are a match to TRBD2. Germline lookup yields CDR1 SEHNR and CDR2 FQNEAQ (reference sequence). The CDR3 contains 16 residues. V shed 5 bases, J shed 4 bases, and the junction held 8 bases outside the gene matches. The CDR3 is CASSQDGTNGANVLTF. The CDR3 bases are TGTGCCAGCAGCCAAGATGGGACTAACGGGGCCAACGTCCTGACTTTC.

This clonotype was seen at least ten times. The chain uses TRBV30 and TRBJ1-2; 7 positions match TRBD1. Trimming took 7 bases from V and 4 from J; bases not matched to a gene: 6. Germline V gene sequence: CDR1 GTSNPN, CDR2 SVGIG (reference sequence). This CDR3 contains 12 residues. This chain's CDR3 is CAFDRDSYGYTF. The CDR3 bases are TGTGCCTTTGACAGGGATAGCTATGGCTACACCTTC.

This clonotype was seen once. The chain has TRBV2 and TRBJ2-5; 7 nucleotides align to TRBD1. CDR1 SNHLY and CDR2 FYNNEI come from the germline V gene. V shed 7 bases, J shed 4 bases, and the junction held 6 bases outside the gene matches. CDR3 length: 13 residues. In DNA, the CDR3 is TGTGCCAGCAACCAGGGGGTGATAGAGACCCAGTACTTC. It yields the protein CASNQGVIETQYF.

The chain carries TRBV29-1 and TRBJ1-1; the match to TRBD1 covers 7 bases. Germline CDR1 is SQVTM and CDR2 is ANQGSEA. V lost 7 bases and J lost 6; bases outside the gene matches: 8. The CDR3 extends over 12 amino acids. For the CDR3, the DNA is TGCAGCGCCTCAGGGGGGGAGTCTGAAGCTTTCTTT. The encoded protein is CSASGGESEAFF.

This chain connects TRBV7-2 to TRBJ1-5; D is ambiguous. The CDR3 covers 15 residues. In germline, CDR1 is SGHTA, CDR2 FQGNSA. V was clipped by 5 bases and J by 0 bases, with 11 bases between them. Here the CDR3 reads CASSQELYSNQPQHF. For the CDR3, the DNA is TGTGCCAGCAGCCAAGAGCTTTATAGCAATCAGCCCCAGCATTTT.

This rearrangement joins TRBV9 to TRBJ2-1; 10 nucleotides line up with TRBD2. Matching the DNA end better, TRBJ2-3 makes the J call doubtful. CDR3 length equals 19 residues. CDR1 is SGDLS and CDR2 is YYNGEE in the germline V gene. CDR3 in DNA: TGTGCCAGCAGCGACCTGGGGGTAGCGGGGGGTAGCTCCTACAATGAGCAGTATTTT. Amino acid sequence: CASSDLGVAGGSSYNEQYF.

The rearrangement uses TRBV5-1 and TRBJ1-1, with a possible D match to TRBD1 (6 bases). V was trimmed by 4 bases and J by 5 bases, leaving 21 bases between them. The CDR3 has 16 residues. Germline lookup yields CDR1 SGHRS and CDR2 YFSETQ. The CDR3 loop reads CASSIITGTQGTEAFF. CDR3 nucleotides: TGCGCCAGCAGCATTATTACTGGTACCCAGGGGACTGAAGCTTTCTTT. Using reference TRBV5-1 and TRBJ1-1 for the parts outside the CDR3, the full variable domain is KAGVTQTPRYLIKTRGQQVTLSCSPISGHRSVSWYQQTPGQGLQFLFEYFSETQRNKGNFPGRFSGRQFSNSRSEMNVSTLELGDSALYLCASSIITGTQGTEAFFGQGTRLTVV.

This clonotype was detected only a few times. This chain joins TRBV20-1 and TRBJ1-2; TRBD1 might be the D (6 bases). The CDR3 runs to 14 residues. CDR1 is DFQATT and CDR2 is SNEGSKA in the germline V gene (reference sequence). In DNA form, the CDR3 reads TGCAGGTTGGGGGCAGCACCCCTGAACTATGGCTACACCTTC. Translating it yields CRLGAAPLNYGYTF.

The chain uses TRBV7-3 and TRBJ2-7; weak D call: TRBD2 (6 bases). Between the trimmed V and J ends, which lost 2 bases and 2 bases, there was a span of 19 bases. Per the germline V gene, CDR1 is SGHTA and CDR2 is FQGTGA. CDR3 length: 17 amino acids. The CDR3 coding sequence is TGTGCCAGCAGCTTAGTCGGCGGGGCGACAGTAGCCTACGAGCAGTACTTC. This encodes CASSLVGGATVAYEQYF.

The chain has TRBV20-1 and TRBJ1-2; TRBD1 agrees at 10 bases. The trim removed 5 bases at V and 6 bases at J, leaving 3 bases unmatched. Germline CDR1 DFQATT, CDR2 SNEGSKA (reference sequence). The CDR3 sequence is 12 residues long. The CDR3 DNA follows: TGCAGTGCTGACAGGGGGCAGGATGGCTACACCTTC. This encodes CSADRGQDGYTF.

The chain uses TRBV2 and TRBJ2-2; TRBD2 aligns across 8 bases. J lost 7 bases, V lost 6 bases, and 7 bases had no gene match. The CDR3 spans 14 residues. Per germline, CDR1 SNHLY and CDR2 FYNNEI. The CDR3 DNA reads TGTGCCAGCAGCTGGGCGGGGGGCGACGGGGAGCTGTTTTTT. It encodes CASSWAGGDGELFF.

This clonotype was observed a handful of times. The V and J genes are TRBV20-1 and TRBJ2-1; D possibly corresponds to TRBD2 (5 bases). Germline V gene lookup returns CDR1 DFQATT and CDR2 SNEGSKA (reference sequence). Trimming shortened V by 5 bases and J by 3 bases, and 8 bases separated the two germline ends. The CDR3 loop spans 12 amino acids. The chain's CDR3 is CSAWGDYNEQFF. The CDR3 nucleotides are TGCAGTGCTTGGGGAGACTACAATGAGCAGTTCTTC.

This chain links TRBV29-1 with TRBJ1-5; D might be TRBD1 (5 bases). Germline CDR1 and CDR2: SQVTM and ANQGSEA. The length of the CDR3 is 16 residues. V was clipped by 1 base and J by 2 bases, with 15 bases between them. The CDR3 is CSVEGGFVDGNQPQHF. DNA of the CDR3: TGCAGCGTTGAAGGGGGCTTTGTTGATGGCAATCAGCCCCAGCATTTT.

The chain joins TRBV5-6 to TRBJ2-5, with D possibly TRBD2 on 6 matching bases. Per germline, CDR1 SGHDT and CDR2 YYEEEE. Trimming shortened V by 4 bases and J by 6 bases, and 13 bases separated the two germline ends. This CDR3 region has 13 residues. The CDR3 sequence: CASSPGLGQTQYF. The DNA for the CDR3 is TGTGCCAGCAGCCCGGGACTGGGGCAGACCCAGTACTTC.

This clonotype was detected ten times or more. The rearrangement links TRBV7-3 to TRBJ2-6; a weak D match, TRBD1 (6 bases). This CDR3 contains 14 residues. CDR1 is SGHTA and CDR2 is FQGTGA in the germline V gene. V lost 5 bases, J lost 12 bases, and 17 bases lay in between. The CDR3 DNA reads as TGTGCCAGCAGCCCCGAGGACAGCCGGAGCGTCCTGACTTTC. The encoded protein is CASSPEDSRSVLTF.

This clonotype was detected a few times. The rearrangement joins TRBV6-5 to TRBJ1-2; possible D gene TRBD1, 5 bases. Trimming removed 1 base at V and 2 bases at J, with 14 bases between. Germline V gives CDR1 MNHEY, CDR2 SVGAGI. This CDR3 spans 16 amino acids. CDR3 loop: CASSYFRIGANYGYTF. CDR3 coding DNA: TGTGCCAGCAGTTACTTTCGGATAGGGGCCAACTATGGCTACACCTTC.

The rearrangement links TRBV2 to TRBJ2-2; no reliable D call. The germline gives CDR1 SNHLY, CDR2 FYNNEI. CDR3 length equals 13 residues. The V end was cut by 1 base, the J end by 5 bases, with 5 bases between. The CDR3 bases are TGTGCCAGCAGTGAAGTAGGAACCGGGGAGCTGTTTTTT. Translating it yields CASSEVGTGELFF.

The rearrangement uses TRBV24-1 and TRBJ2-7; no firm D call. CDR1 is KGHDR, CDR2 SFDVKD, per germline. Trimming stripped 2 bases from V and 0 bases from J, with 7 bases between. The CDR3 has 14 residues. This CDR3 is CATSDYPSSYEQYF. In DNA, the CDR3 is TGTGCCACCAGTGATTATCCTAGCTCCTACGAGCAGTACTTC.

The chain couples TRBV9 to TRBJ1-6; D might be TRBD1 (5 bases). The V gene's germline CDR1 is SGDLS and CDR2 YYNGEE. CDR3 length: 16 amino acids. Trimming stripped 2 bases from V and 3 bases from J, with 12 bases between. This CDR3 is CASSVGGTNYNSPLHF. As DNA, the CDR3 is TGTGCCAGCAGCGTGGGAGGGACGAACTATAATTCACCCCTCCACTTT.

The gene calls are TRBV5-5 and TRBJ2-7; TRBD2 matches 7 bases. The CDR3 has 15 amino acids. V dropped 1 base and J dropped 1; count of bases not matched to a gene: 5. CDR1 SGHKS and CDR2 YYEKEE come from the germline V gene (reference sequence). CDR3 in DNA: TGTGCCAGCAGCTTGAAGGAAGCGGGATCCTACGAGCAGTACTTC. Translating it yields CASSLKEAGSYEQYF.

The V call is TRBV24-1, the J call TRBJ2-3; no firm D call. The V gene's germline CDR1 is KGHDR and CDR2 SFDVKD. This CDR3 contains 16 residues. V shed 1 base and J shed 0 bases, with 10 bases lying between them. CDR3: CATSDFSTSSTDTQYF. The CDR3 nucleotides read TGTGCCACCAGTGATTTTTCCACCTCTAGCACAGATACGCAGTATTTT.

The gene calls are TRBV14 and TRBJ2-7, with D hard to call. The CDR3 is made up of 19 amino acids. Germline V CDR1 and CDR2: SGHDN, FVKESK. V shed 0 bases and J shed 2 bases, with 23 bases lying between them. CDR3 in amino acids: CASSQDDFTLTLRPYEQYF. The CDR3 nucleotides are TGTGCCAGCAGCCAAGATGACTTTACTCTTACCTTAAGACCCTACGAGCAGTACTTC.

This clonotype was found many times. The chain couples TRBV6-2 or TRBV6-3 to TRBJ2-5; D not resolved. CDR3 size: 16 residues. CDR1 is MNHEY and CDR2 is SVGEGT in the germline V gene. Trimming shortened V by 4 bases and J by 4 bases, and 19 bases separated the two germline ends. For the CDR3, the DNA is TGTGCCAGCAGTTCCCGCCCAGGAGCGAGAGGAGAGACCCAGTACTTC. As protein: CASSSRPGARGETQYF.